This record concerns one T cell receptor beta chain sequence. It may be a read error: a sequence one base away is much more abundant. The data originate from a study of molecular identifiers for immune sequencing clone quantification. At the level of the study: Within a replicate experiment, RNA obtained from either approximately 22,000 or 94,000 naive CD8 cells was divided into five aliquots, and four of those aliquots were then sequenced.

Naive CD8 libraries used about 17,000 to 1,000,000 sorted cells and 10%, 30% or 50% RNA. Naive CD8 T cell sorting was performed on the CD8+CD4-CCR7+CD45RA+ phenotype. The germline gives CDR1 GTSNPN, CDR2 SVGIG (reference sequence). There are 14 residues in the CDR3. Library preparation followed earlier protocols using designated TCR primers. Via MiXCR, TCRdb re-called the PCR reads, giving one row per CDR3 protein. This table has roughly 320,000 distinct CDR3 sequences, about a fifth appearing once. Sequencing was done on a sample of naive CD8+ T cells from blood, with Jurkat cell RNA spiked in. Subset indicated: FACS-sorted CD8+CD4-CCR7+CD45RA+ naive T cells. The clonotype originates from a human donor in good health. Some libraries in this study had Jurkat cell RNA spiked in. The rearrangement uses TRBV30 and TRBJ1-5; TRBD1 is a possible D gene (5 bases). The CDR3 sequence: CVWSHRDLNQPQHF. In DNA form, the CDR3 reads TGTGTCTGGAGCCACCGGGACCTCAACCAGCCCCAGCATTTT. Supplemented by reference TRBV30 and TRBJ1-5, the full variable domain reads SQTIHQWPATLVQPVGSPLSLECTVEGTSNPNLYWYRQAAGRGLQLLFYSVGIGQISSEVPQNLSASRPQDRQFILSSKKLLLSDSGFYLCVWSHRDLNQPQHFGDGTRLSIL.